This TCR beta chain was sequenced in a study of cytomegalovirus exposure and HLA in healthy donors. CDR3 length: 12 amino acids. V shed 6 bases and J 12 bases; nucleotides not matched to a gene: 6. Looked up from germline, CDR1 is SGHRS and CDR2 is YFSETQ. Study findings and constraints: Only CMV serostatus was available as immune exposure information. A later analysis linked 15,000 to 20,000 TCR beta sequences to HLA alleles at 0.05 false discovery rate.

As for this clone: No antigen is known for it.

This PCR relied on a set of 60 Vbeta primers and 13 Jbeta primers. Method: immunoSEQ multiplex PCR; TCRdb's copy keeps in-frame clones and lacks some. The sample shows 85,000 to 130,000 clones, 70% to 85% of them seen only once. The TCR sequence derives from a man in his 60s in good health and CMV-seronegative. The V and J genes are TRBV5-1 and TRBJ2-3; 11 nucleotides agree with TRBD1. Sequenced sample: PBMCs. The chain's CDR3 is CASNGGQGAQYF. The CDR3 DNA reads TGCGCCAGCAATGGAGGACAGGGGGCCCAGTATTTT. Variable domain in full (rest from reference TRBV5-1 and TRBJ2-3): KAGVTQTPRYLIKTRGQQVTLSCSPISGHRSVSWYQQTPGQGLQFLFEYFSETQRNKGNFPGRFSGRQFSNSRSEMNVSTLELGDSALYLCASNGGQGAQYFGPGTRLTVL.